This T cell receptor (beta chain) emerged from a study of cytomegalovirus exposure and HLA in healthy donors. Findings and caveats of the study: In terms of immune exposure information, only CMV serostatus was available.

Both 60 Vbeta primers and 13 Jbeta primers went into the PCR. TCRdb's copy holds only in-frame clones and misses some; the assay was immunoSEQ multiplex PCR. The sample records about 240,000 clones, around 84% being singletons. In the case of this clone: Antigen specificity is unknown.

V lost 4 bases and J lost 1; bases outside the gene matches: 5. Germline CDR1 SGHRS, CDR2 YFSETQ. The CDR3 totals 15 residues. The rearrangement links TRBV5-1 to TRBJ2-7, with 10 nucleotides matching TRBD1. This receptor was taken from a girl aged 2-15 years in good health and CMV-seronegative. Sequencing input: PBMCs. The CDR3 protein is CASSVGQGSSYEQYF. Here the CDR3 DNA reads TGCGCCAGCAGCGTGGGACAGGGGAGTTCCTACGAGCAGTACTTC.